The 6 T cell receptor beta chains reported below all come from one sample, sequenced in a study of blood T cell repertoires in COVID-19. Method: immunoSEQ multiplex PCR; TCRdb's copy keeps in-frame clones and lacks some. This sample has about 170,000 clones; roughly 85% occur once, and the top ten carry approximately 3.3%. The source material was peripheral blood. The receptors derive from a human donor with acute or convalescent COVID-19. The donor label of this sample is uncertain.

This clone showed up just a few times. This chain connects TRBV15 to TRBJ2-1; D gene uncertain. Deletions cut 4 bases from V and 6 bases from J, with 10 bases between. This CDR3 comprises 13 residues. The V gene's germline CDR1 is LNHNV and CDR2 YYDKDF (reference sequence). The CDR3 nucleotides read TGTGCCACCAGCACCTTTCTAGGCAATGAGCAGTTCTTC. It encodes CATSTFLGNEQFF.

CDR3 loop: CASSSPTRTDEQFF. The CDR3 DNA reads TGTGCCAGCAGCTCCCCTACTAGGACCGATGAGCAGTTCTTC. The V and J genes are TRBV5-8 and TRBJ2-1; TRBD2 is a possible D gene (5 bases). Trimming took off 3 bases at V and 8 bases at J, with 15 bases between the two ends. The CDR3 contains 14 residues. Germline CDR1 reads SGHTS; CDR2 reads YDEGEE.

The chain recombines TRBV28 with TRBJ1-2; 8 bases map to TRBD1. There are 16 residues in the CDR3. Per germline, CDR1 MDHEN and CDR2 SYDVKM. Trimming took 1 base from V and 4 from J; bases not matched to a gene: 8. The CDR3 DNA follows: TGTGCCAGCAGTTTATTAGTTAGGCAGGGGGCCTATGGCTACACCTTC. Its translation is CASSLLVRQGAYGYTF.

V and J are TRBV6-6 and TRBJ1-3; 9 nucleotides line up with TRBD1. Germline V gene data show CDR1 as MNHNY and CDR2 as SVGAGI (reference sequence). After removal of 5 bases from V and 4 bases from J, the junction contained 9 bases not matched to a gene. The CDR3 consists of 16 residues. The CDR3 is CASSGTTGGEGNTIYF. The DNA for the CDR3 is TGTGCCAGCAGTGGCACTACAGGGGGCGAAGGAAACACCATATATTTT.

The V call is TRBV6-5, the J call TRBJ2-7; perhaps TRBD2 as D (7 bases). The germline gives CDR1 MNHEY, CDR2 SVGAGI. The CDR3 is 15 residues long. The V end was cut by 6 bases, the J end by 5 bases, with 20 bases between. Written as DNA, the CDR3 is TGTGCCAGCAGGCTGGGGGCCTCTGGGGGGGACGAGCAGTACTTC. It specifies CASRLGASGGDEQYF.

V gene TRBV28 combines with J gene TRBJ1-1; 7 bases align to TRBD1. The CDR3 covers 14 residues. The V gene end was trimmed by 6 bases and the J gene end by 3 bases; junction bases not matched to a gene: 7. Germline V gene lookup returns CDR1 MDHEN and CDR2 SYDVKM. The CDR3 DNA sequence: TGTGCCAGCAGCGCGGGACAGACACACACTGAAGCTTTCTTT. This codes for CASSAGQTHTEAFF. Full variable domain (rest looked up from reference TRBV28 and TRBJ1-1): DVKVTQSSRYLVKRTGEKVFLECVQDMDHENMFWYRQDPGLGLRLIYFSYDVKMKEKGDIPEGYSVSREKKERFSLILESASTNQTSMYLCASSAGQTHTEAFFGQGTRLTVV.